This TCR beta chain was retrieved from a study of T cell changes during pregnancy in multiple sclerosis. The CDR3 length is 16 residues. The germline gives CDR1 KGHSH, CDR2 LQKENI. Unmatched junction bases numbered 4, after V lost 4 bases and J lost 4 bases. Sequencing was performed with immunoSEQ multiplex PCR; in TCRdb, only in-frame clones are kept and a portion is missing. The sample contains around 55,000 clones, approximately 90% of which appear only once. This TCR was recovered from a female donor with multiple sclerosis, enrolled in a pregnancy study. V and J are TRBV18 and TRBJ2-7; 16 nucleotides agree with TRBD2. The sequencing here drew on CD4+ T cells from peripheral blood mononuclear cells, taken in the first trimester of pregnancy. The DNA for the CDR3 is TGTGCCAGCTCACAGGGACTAGCGGGAGGGCGTTACGAGCAGTACTTC. Its protein product is CASSQGLAGGRYEQYF.